The clone carrying this T cell receptor (beta chain) appeared a few times. Its target is unknown. Reverse transcription of all isolated RNA meant that expressed TCRB transcripts were sequenced. The repertoire was sequenced with immunoSEQ multiplex PCR; TCRdb's copy has only in-frame clones and lacks some. The sample contains 860,000 or so clones, 15% to 20% of which appear only once. This sample was taken from a study of beta chain features in type 1 diabetes. Overall study: Similarity in age, gender and cell yields was seen between patients and healthy donors. The study's findings and limits: Comparison showed that naive, central memory and Treg TCRB repertoires appeared more similar among patients than among healthy donors. Cells that show high TCR expression could be over-represented by cDNA sequencing.

V was pared by 6 bases and J by 0 bases, with 3 bases of the junction left unmatched. CDR1 and CDR2 (germline): KGHSH, LQKENI. This CDR3 has 14 residues. The TCR was taken from a woman aged 18-35 years in good health. The sample consisted of naive CD4+ T cells from blood. The rearrangement joins TRBV18 to TRBJ1-1, with TRBD1 matching 8 bases. For the CDR3, the DNA is TGTGCCAGCTCGACGACAGGGGTGAACACTGAAGCTTTCTTT. It specifies CASSTTGVNTEAFF.